The rows below give T cell receptor beta chains drawn from one sample of a study of T cells in Graves' hyperthyroidism and ophthalmopathy. TCRdb processed the multiplex PCR reads anew with MiXCR; each CDR3 protein has one entry. The table shows 280,000 or so distinct CDR3 sequences, with 25% to 30% occurring only once. Specimen: blood. The receptors derive from a man between 40 and 49 years old with Graves' hyperthyroidism that later progressed to Graves' ophthalmopathy. CDR3s include the opening cysteine and the closing phenylalanine or tryptophan. The order of the fields is J gene, V gene, CDR3 protein.

TRBJ2-7,TRBV12-3/TRBV12-4,CASGDEQYF
TRBJ2-7,TRBV12-3/TRBV12-4,CASSLIAGGIHEQYF
TRBJ2-5,TRBV20-1,CSAQSPLAEETQYF
TRBJ2-2,TRBV18,CASSPPPTYTGELFF
TRBJ2-2,TRBV20-1,CSAWGEGTGELFF
TRBJ2-5,TRBV13,CASSLWVEESEELLETQYF
TRBJ2-7,TRBV6-1,CASRARGAYYEQYF
TRBJ1-1,TRBV27,CASSQRQGGNTEAFF
TRBJ2-7,TRBV7-9,CASSPEGLEQYF
TRBJ1-2,TRBV12-3/TRBV12-4,CASSLTGTGHGYTF
TRBJ1-1,TRBV11-2,CASSFRQPLTEAFF
TRBJ2-7,TRBV28,CASSFLFPGTGSFPTSYEQYF
TRBJ2-7,TRBV15,CATSRESWLVGSYEQYF
TRBJ1-1,TRBV3-1,CASSQERRSQISRGTEAFF
TRBJ2-7,TRBV6-5,CASSYSRDEQYF
TRBJ2-7,TRBV4-1,CASSQLVTYEQYF
TRBJ2-5,TRBV11-2,CASSFWGAETQYF
TRBJ2-5,TRBV7-2,CASSLAGSETQYF
TRBJ1-5,TRBV27,CASGTADQPQHF
TRBJ2-5,TRBV20-1,CSARVYSGLAGETQYF
TRBJ2-7,TRBV19,CASSIGTSGTYEQYF
TRBJ2-6,TRBV6-2/TRBV6-3,CASSYRDTGANVLTF
TRBJ2-5,TRBV7-2,CASSLVARGRRETQYF
TRBJ2-5,TRBV20-1,CSARDETSGSETQYF
TRBJ2-5,TRBV6-5,CASSRGQTDQETQYF
TRBJ2-7,TRBV28,CASRGGQLNYEQYF
TRBJ2-5,TRBV20-1,CSARVTVLETQYF
TRBJ1-1,TRBV5-1,CASSLKGYGTEAFF
TRBJ1-1,TRBV15,CATQDSAIPEAFF
TRBJ1-6,TRBV5-1,CASRLRPLNRDPMLGNSPLHF
TRBJ2-7,TRBV7-9,CASSLFLYEQYF
TRBJ2-7,TRBV12-3/TRBV12-4,CASSPLSAGGYEQYF
TRBJ2-5,TRBV6-5,CASSYSRGLAWETQYF
TRBJ2-4,TRBV12-3/TRBV12-4,CASSLVNMVIQYF
TRBJ2-2,TRBV7-1,CASSSPTRTNVANTGELFF
TRBJ1-1,TRBV6-1,CASSPRRTEAFF
TRBJ2-7,TRBV5-1,CASSWGDRDEQYF
TRBJ2-7,TRBV7-2,CASSEGQFYEQYF
TRBJ2-7,TRBV5-4,CASSLSVAYEQYF
TRBJ1-5,TRBV6-1,CASSQTGGSNQPQHF
TRBJ1-2,TRBV6-1,CASSVESGGNYGYTF
TRBJ1-5,TRBV20-1,CSAHGGSNQPQHF
TRBJ1-3,TRBV9,CASSVDRTGSSGNTIYF